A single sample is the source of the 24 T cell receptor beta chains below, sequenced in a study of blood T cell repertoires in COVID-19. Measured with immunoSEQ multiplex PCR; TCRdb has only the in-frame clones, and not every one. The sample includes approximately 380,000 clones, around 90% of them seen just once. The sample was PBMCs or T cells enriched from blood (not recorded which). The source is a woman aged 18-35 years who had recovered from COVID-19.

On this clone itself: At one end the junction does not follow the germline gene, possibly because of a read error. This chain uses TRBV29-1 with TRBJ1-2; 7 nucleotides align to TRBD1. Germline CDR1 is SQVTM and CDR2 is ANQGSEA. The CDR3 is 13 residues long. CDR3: CSAEGGWNYGYTF. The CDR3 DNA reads TGCAGCGCTGAAGGGGGCTGGAACTATGGCTACACCTTC.

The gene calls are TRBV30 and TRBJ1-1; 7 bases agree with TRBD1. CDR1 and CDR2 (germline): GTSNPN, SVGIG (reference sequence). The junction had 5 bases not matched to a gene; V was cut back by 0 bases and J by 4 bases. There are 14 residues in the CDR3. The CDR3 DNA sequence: TGTGCCTGGAGTGTAAACCGACAGGGCACTGAAGCTTTCTTT. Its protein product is CAWSVNRQGTEAFF.

The chain's CDR3 is CAWSTGVNNQPQHF. The CDR3 DNA is TGTGCCTGGAGTACAGGGGTAAACAATCAGCCCCAGCATTTT. The chain is built from TRBV30 and TRBJ1-5; 7 bases fit TRBD1. CDR1 is GTSNPN, CDR2 SVGIG, per germline (reference sequence). The CDR3 runs to 14 residues. With 2 bases clipped from V and 3 bases from J, the junction kept 4 bases outside the gene matches.

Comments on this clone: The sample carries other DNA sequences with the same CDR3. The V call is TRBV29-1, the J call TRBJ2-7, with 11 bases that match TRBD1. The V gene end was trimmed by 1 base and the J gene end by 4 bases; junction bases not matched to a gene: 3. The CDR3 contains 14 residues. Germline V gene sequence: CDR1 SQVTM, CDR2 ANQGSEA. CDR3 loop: CSVEVGTGGYEQYF. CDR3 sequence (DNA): TGCAGCGTTGAAGTGGGGACAGGGGGGTACGAGCAGTACTTC.

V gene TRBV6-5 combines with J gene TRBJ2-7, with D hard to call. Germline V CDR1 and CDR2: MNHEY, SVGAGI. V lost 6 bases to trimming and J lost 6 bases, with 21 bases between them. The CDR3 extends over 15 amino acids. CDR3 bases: TGTGCCAGCAGCCCAAATCTCGGTTCCCCGGGCGAGCAGTACTTC. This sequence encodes CASSPNLGSPGEQYF.

As DNA, the CDR3 is TGTGCCCGGACAGGGGCGAGCTATGGCTACACCTTC. Amino acids: CARTGASYGYTF. The chain uses TRBV30 and TRBJ1-2; 9 bases are a match to TRBD1. Trimming at V came to 8 bases and at J to 4 bases, leaving 5 bases not matched to a gene. There are 12 residues in the CDR3. The germline V gene encodes CDR1 GTSNPN and CDR2 SVGIG (reference sequence).

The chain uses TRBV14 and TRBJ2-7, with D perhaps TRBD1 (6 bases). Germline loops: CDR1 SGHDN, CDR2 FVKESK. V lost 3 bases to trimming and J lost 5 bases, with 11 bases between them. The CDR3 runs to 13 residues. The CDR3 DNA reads TGTGCCAGCAGCCAGGGACACCCAAACGAGCAGTACTTC. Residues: CASSQGHPNEQYF.

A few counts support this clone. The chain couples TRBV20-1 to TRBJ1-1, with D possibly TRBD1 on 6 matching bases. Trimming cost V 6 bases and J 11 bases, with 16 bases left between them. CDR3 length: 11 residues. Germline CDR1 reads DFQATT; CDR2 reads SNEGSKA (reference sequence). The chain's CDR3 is CSAILQGQAFF. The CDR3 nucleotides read TGCAGTGCCATATTACAGGGTCAGGCTTTCTTT.

The CDR3 nucleotides are TGCGCCAGCAGCCTCCACCAACCCGGACCGCGCGGGTTTGGCTATGGCTACACCTTC. This encodes CASSLHQPGPRGFGYGYTF. This sequence joins TRBV4-1 and TRBJ1-2; unclear D gene. The CDR3 is 19 amino acids. V lost 4 bases to trimming and J lost 4 bases, with 28 bases between them. Germline CDR1 MGHRA, CDR2 YSYEKL.

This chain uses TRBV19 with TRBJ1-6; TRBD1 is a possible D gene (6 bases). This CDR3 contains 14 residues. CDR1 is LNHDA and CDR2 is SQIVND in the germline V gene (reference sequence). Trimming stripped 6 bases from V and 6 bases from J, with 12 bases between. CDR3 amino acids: CASRSQGINSPLHF. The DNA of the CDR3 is TGTGCCAGTAGAAGTCAGGGGATTAATTCACCCCTCCACTTT.

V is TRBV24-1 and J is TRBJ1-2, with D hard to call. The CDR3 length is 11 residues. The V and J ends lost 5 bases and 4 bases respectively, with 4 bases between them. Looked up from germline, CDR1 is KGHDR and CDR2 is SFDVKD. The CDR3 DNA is TGTGCCACCAGTGGAGGCTATGGCTACACCTTC. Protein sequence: CATSGGYGYTF.

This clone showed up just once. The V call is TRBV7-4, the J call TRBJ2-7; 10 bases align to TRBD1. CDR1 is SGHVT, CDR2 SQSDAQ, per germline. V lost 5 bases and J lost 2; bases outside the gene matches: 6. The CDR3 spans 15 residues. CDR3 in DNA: TGTGCCAGCAGCGCGACAGGGGGCAACACCTACGAGCAGTACTTC. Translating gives CASSATGGNTYEQYF.

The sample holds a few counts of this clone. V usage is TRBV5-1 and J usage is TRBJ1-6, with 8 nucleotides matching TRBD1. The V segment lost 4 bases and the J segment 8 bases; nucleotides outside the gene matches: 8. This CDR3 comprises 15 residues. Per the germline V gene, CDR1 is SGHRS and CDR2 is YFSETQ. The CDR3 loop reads CASSAGTGGDSPLHF. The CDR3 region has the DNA TGCGCCAGCAGCGCAGGGACAGGTGGGGATTCACCCCTCCACTTT. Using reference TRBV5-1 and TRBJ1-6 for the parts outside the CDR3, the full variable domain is KAGVTQTPRYLIKTRGQQVTLSCSPISGHRSVSWYQQTPGQGLQFLFEYFSETQRNKGNFPGRFSGRQFSNSRSEMNVSTLELGDSALYLCASSAGTGGDSPLHFGNGTRLTVT.

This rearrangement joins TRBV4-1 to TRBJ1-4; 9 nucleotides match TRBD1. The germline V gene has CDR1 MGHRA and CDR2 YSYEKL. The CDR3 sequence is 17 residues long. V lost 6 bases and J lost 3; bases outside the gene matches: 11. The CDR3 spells CASSSDRGGFANEKLFF. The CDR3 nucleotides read TGCGCCAGCAGTTCGGACAGGGGAGGATTCGCTAATGAAAAACTGTTTTTT.

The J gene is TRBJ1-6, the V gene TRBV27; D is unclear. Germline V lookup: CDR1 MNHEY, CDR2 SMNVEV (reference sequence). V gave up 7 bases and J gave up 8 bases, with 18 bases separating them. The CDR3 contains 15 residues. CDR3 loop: CASTPRPLLDSPLHF. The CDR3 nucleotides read TGTGCCAGCACCCCTCGTCCGCTATTAGATTCACCCCTCCACTTT.

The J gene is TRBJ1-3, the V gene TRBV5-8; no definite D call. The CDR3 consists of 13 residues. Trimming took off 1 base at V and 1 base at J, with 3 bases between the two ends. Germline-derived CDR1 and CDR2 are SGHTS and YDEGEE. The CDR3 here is CASSLPSGNTIYF. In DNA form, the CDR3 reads TGTGCCAGCAGCTTGCCTTCTGGAAACACCATATATTTT.

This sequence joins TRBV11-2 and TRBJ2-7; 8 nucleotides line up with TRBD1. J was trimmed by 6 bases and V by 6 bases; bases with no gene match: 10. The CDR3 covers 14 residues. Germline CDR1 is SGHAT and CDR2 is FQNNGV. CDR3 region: CASRPIQGGGEQYF. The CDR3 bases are TGTGCCAGCAGGCCTATACAGGGGGGAGGCGAGCAGTACTTC.

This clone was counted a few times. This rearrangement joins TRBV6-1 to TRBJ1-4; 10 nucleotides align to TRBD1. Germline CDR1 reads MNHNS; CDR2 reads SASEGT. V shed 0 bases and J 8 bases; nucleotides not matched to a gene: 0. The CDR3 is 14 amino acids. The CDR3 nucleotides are TGTGCCAGCAGTGAAGCGGGACAGGGGGAAAAACTGTTTTTT. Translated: CASSEAGQGEKLFF.

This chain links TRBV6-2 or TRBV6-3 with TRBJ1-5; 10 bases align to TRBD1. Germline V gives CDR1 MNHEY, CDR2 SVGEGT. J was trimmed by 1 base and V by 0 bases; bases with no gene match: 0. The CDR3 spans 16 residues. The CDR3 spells CASSYSTGGSNQPQHF. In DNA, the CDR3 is TGTGCCAGCAGTTACTCGACAGGGGGCAGCAATCAGCCCCAGCATTTT.

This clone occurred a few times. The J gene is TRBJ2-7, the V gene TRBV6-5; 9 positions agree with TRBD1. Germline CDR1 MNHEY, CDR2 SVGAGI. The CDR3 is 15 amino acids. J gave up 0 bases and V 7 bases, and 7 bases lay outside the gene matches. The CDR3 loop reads CASKSGQGISYEQYF. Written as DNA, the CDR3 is TGTGCCAGCAAGTCAGGACAGGGGATCTCCTACGAGCAGTACTTC.

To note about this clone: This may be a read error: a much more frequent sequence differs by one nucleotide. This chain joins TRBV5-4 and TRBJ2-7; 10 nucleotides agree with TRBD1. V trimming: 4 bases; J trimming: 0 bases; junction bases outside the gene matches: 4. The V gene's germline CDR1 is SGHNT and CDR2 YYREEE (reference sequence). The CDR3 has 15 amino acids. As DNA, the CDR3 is TGTGCCAGCAGCCCCGGGACAGGGGACTCCTACGAGCAGTACTTC. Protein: CASSPGTGDSYEQYF.

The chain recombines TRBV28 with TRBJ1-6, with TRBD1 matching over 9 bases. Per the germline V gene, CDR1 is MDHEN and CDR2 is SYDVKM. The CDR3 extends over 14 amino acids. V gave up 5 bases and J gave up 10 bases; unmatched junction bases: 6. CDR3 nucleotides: TGTGCCAGCAGTCGTACAGGGGGCCAATCACCCCTCCACTTT. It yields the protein CASSRTGGQSPLHF.

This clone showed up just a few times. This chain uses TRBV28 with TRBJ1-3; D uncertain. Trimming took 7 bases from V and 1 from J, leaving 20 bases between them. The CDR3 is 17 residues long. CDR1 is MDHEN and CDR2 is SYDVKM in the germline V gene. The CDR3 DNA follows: TGTGCCAGCAACCCGGGCGGGATGATGGGTTCTGGAAACACCATATATTTT. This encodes CASNPGGMMGSGNTIYF.

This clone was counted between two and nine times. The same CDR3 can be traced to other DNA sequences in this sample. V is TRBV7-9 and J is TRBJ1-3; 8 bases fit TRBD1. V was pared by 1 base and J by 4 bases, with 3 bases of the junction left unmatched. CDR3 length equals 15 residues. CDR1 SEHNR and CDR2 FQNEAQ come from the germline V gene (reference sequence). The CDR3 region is CASSLGQGAGNTIYF. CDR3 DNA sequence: TGTGCCAGCAGCTTAGGGCAGGGGGCCGGAAACACCATATATTTT.